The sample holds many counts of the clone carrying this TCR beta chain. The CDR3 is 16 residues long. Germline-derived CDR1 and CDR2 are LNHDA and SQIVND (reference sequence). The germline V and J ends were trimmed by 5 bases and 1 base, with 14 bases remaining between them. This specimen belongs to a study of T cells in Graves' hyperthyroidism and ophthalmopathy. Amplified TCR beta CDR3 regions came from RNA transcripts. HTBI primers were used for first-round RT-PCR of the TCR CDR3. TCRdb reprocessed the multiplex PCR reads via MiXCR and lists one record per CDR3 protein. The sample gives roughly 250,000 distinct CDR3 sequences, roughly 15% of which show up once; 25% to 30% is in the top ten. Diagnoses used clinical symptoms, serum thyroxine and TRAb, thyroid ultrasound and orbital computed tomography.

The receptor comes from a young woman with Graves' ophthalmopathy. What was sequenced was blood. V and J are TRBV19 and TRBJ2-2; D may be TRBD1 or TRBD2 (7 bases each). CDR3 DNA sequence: TGTGCCAGTAGTCTCCAGGGGGGGAGGAACACCGGGGAGCTGTTTTTT. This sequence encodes CASSLQGGRNTGELFF.